This T cell receptor beta chain appears in the sequencing data of a study of identifying expanded T cells in peripheral blood. CDR1 and CDR2 from the germline V gene are SQVTM and ANQGSEA. V was pared by 6 bases and J by 6 bases, with 9 bases between. This CDR3 region has 11 residues. Points from the study as a whole: Clone count variance between roughly two-week samples rose with total template count.

The protocol was immunoSEQ multiplex PCR, while the TCRdb copy is restricted to in-frame clones and leaves out a portion. Of about 110,000 clones listed, approximately 90% are singletons. With regard to this clone: Antigen specificity is unknown.

The sequencing sample was made of blood. The rearrangement uses TRBV29-1 and TRBJ1-3; D is unclear. The receptor's source is a person aged 18 to 75 in good health. Here the CDR3 reads CSVPDENTIYF. Written as DNA, the CDR3 is TGCAGCGTCCCGGACGAAAACACCATATATTTT.